This TCR beta chain came from a study of follicular helper T cells after annual influenza vaccination. Study-level results: ICOS+CD38+ cTfh clonality tracked population frequency, and its change tracked circulating plasmablast change.

This clone was observed once. Its antigen is still unknown. TCRdb's table, derived via immunoSEQ multiplex PCR, lists solely in-frame clones and lacks some. The table includes roughly 2,300 clones, more than 75% detected once. V lost 3 bases to trimming and J lost 3 bases; unmatched junction nucleotides: 14. There are 18 residues in the CDR3. The germline V gene has CDR1 SGHRS and CDR2 YFSETQ. The time point was: 2014-2015 season, pre-vaccination. Sorted blood CD4 subsets were sequenced before and after adults received seasonal inactivated influenza vaccine. Vaccine contraindications, substance abuse, HIV/AIDS, active malignancy and active illness excluded donors. Cells are cTfh (non-naive CD4+CXCR5+PD-1+), split by ICOS and CD38 into double-positive or double-negative.

This TCR was recovered from an adult who received the influenza vaccine. V gene TRBV5-1 combines with J gene TRBJ1-4; 7 bases match TRBD1. Sequenced here: CXCR5+ CD38+ circulating T follicular helper cells from blood, sampled on the day of influenza vaccination. Described subset: circulating Tfh, non-naive CD4+CXCR5+PD-1+ (ICOS+CD38+ or ICOS-CD38-). The chain's CDR3 is CASSSQQGSGRANEKLFF. The CDR3 DNA reads as TGCGCCAGCAGCTCTCAACAGGGGAGTGGCAGGGCTAATGAAAAACTGTTTTTT.